This T cell receptor (beta chain) emerged from a study of blood T cells in healthy people across ages. Points from the study as a whole: TCR beta diversity per million T cells fell roughly linearly with age.

About this clonotype: Its antigen remains unidentified.

Collection of ten milliliters of peripheral blood was performed for each donor. Germline lookup yields CDR1 SQVTM and CDR2 ANQGSEA. Trimming took 6 bases from V and 5 from J; bases not matched to a gene: 8. The CDR3 has 14 amino acids. A second PCR, run for about 6 to 12 cycles, used a sample-barcoded 5' primer plus a J-beta primer mix. In TCRdb, the 5' RACE reads were re-called with MiXCR into one record per CDR3 protein. The sample has about 800,000 distinct CDR3 sequences, just under 25% seen once. The same data also went into a second study, on T cells of mothers and their children. That report notes: Extraction yielded RNA that went, in full, into cDNA synthesis at approximately 1.5 ug per 15 ul.

Sequencing used blood. The genes are TRBV29-1 and TRBJ2-5, with 11 bases aligning to TRBD1. This TCR was sampled from a boy between 10 and 17 years old in good health. The CDR3 region is CSVTPGQGGETQYF. The CDR3 DNA reads TGCAGCGTGACACCGGGACAGGGGGGGGAGACCCAGTACTTC.